The 25 T cell receptor beta chains listed next were all sequenced from one sample in a study of cytotoxic CD8 clonotypes in ibrutinib-treated CLL. Sequencing was performed with immunoSEQ multiplex PCR; in TCRdb, only in-frame clones are kept and a portion is missing. The table includes 300,000 or so clones, over 55% detected once. This sample comprised PBMCs, obtained after 36 months of ibrutinib treatment. These receptors came from a human donor with chronic lymphocytic leukemia.

The chain couples TRBV29-1 to TRBJ2-7; 9 bases line up with TRBD1. The V and J ends lost 6 bases and 7 bases, in that order; junction bases with no gene match: 13. The CDR3 consists of 14 residues. Germline CDR1 and CDR2: SQVTM and ANQGSEA. The CDR3 spells CSVGRDRVSFEQYF. The CDR3 region has the DNA TGCAGCGTGGGACGGGACAGGGTATCGTTTGAGCAGTACTTC.

The chain recombines TRBV5-1 with TRBJ2-4; unclear D gene. This CDR3 is 13 amino acids long. Germline V gives CDR1 SGHRS, CDR2 YFSETQ. Trimming cost V 1 base and J 5 bases, with 7 bases left between them. This chain's CDR3 is CASSLKTENIQYF. CDR3 DNA sequence: TGCGCCAGCAGCTTGAAAACAGAAAACATTCAGTACTTC.

The V and J genes are TRBV27 and TRBJ1-5; 9 bases agree with TRBD1. Germline V gene lookup returns CDR1 MNHEY and CDR2 SMNVEV (reference sequence). V shed 4 bases, J shed 9 bases, and the junction held 7 bases outside the gene matches. This CDR3 region has 14 residues. CDR3: CASSWGQGVGPQHF. In DNA form, the CDR3 reads TGTGCCAGCAGTTGGGGACAGGGTGTAGGGCCCCAGCATTTT.

The chain joins TRBV29-1 to TRBJ2-7, with 7 positions matching TRBD2. CDR1 and CDR2 (germline): SQVTM, ANQGSEA. Unmatched junction bases numbered 7, after V lost 6 bases and J lost 2 bases. This CDR3 has 13 amino acids. CDR3 in DNA: TGCAGCGTCCTACTAGCGTGGACCTACGAGCAGTACTTC. Translated: CSVLLAWTYEQYF.

This chain links TRBV6-5 with TRBJ2-2; 11 bases align to TRBD1. The CDR3 has 15 residues. V gave up 6 bases and J gave up 2 bases; unmatched junction bases: 2. Germline V gene lookup returns CDR1 MNHEY and CDR2 SVGAGI. The CDR3 spells CASRDRGRNTGELFF. DNA of the CDR3: TGTGCCAGCAGGGACAGGGGGCGCAACACCGGGGAGCTGTTTTTT.

The chain links TRBV6-6 to TRBJ2-7, with TRBD2 matching 8 bases. From germline, CDR1 is MNHNY and CDR2 SVGAGI (reference sequence). The CDR3 covers 14 residues. V gave up 6 bases and J gave up 0 bases; unmatched junction bases: 4. The CDR3 loop reads CASRKGLVSYEQYF. In DNA, the CDR3 is TGTGCCAGCAGAAAGGGACTAGTCTCCTACGAGCAGTACTTC.

This rearrangement joins TRBV9 to TRBJ2-2; D remains ambiguous. Trimming cost V 3 bases and J 5 bases, with 8 bases left between them. Germline CDR1 is SGDLS and CDR2 is YYNGEE. The length of the CDR3 is 13 residues. CDR3 in amino acids: CASSAIGTGELFF. CDR3 coding DNA: TGTGCCAGCAGCGCCATCGGGACCGGGGAGCTGTTTTTT.

The CDR3 region is CASSPYGGRDTEAFF. The CDR3 nucleotides read TGTGCCAGCAGTCCGTACGGGGGGAGAGACACTGAAGCTTTCTTT. V usage is TRBV27 and J usage is TRBJ1-1; weak D call: TRBD1 (5 bases). The V and J ends lost 5 bases and 3 bases respectively, with 16 bases between them. From germline, CDR1 is MNHEY and CDR2 SMNVEV (reference sequence). The CDR3 covers 15 residues.

The chain joins TRBV7-6 to TRBJ2-5; 10 positions agree with TRBD1. The end of the DNA is better explained by TRBJ2-7, so the J call may be wrong. CDR3 length equals 16 residues. Per germline, CDR1 SGHVS and CDR2 FNYEAQ. The DNA of the CDR3 is TGTGCCAGCAGCTCCCGATATAGGACAGGGGGCTACGAGCAGTACTTC. Its protein is CASSSRYRTGGYEQYF.

This rearrangement joins TRBV6-5 to TRBJ1-2; 8 bases line up with TRBD1. J gave up 8 bases and V 0 bases, and 11 bases lay outside the gene matches. This CDR3 has 16 amino acids. The V gene's germline CDR1 is MNHEY and CDR2 SVGAGI. This CDR3 reads CASSYSAAQGAGGYTF. The CDR3, as DNA: TGTGCCAGCAGTTACTCAGCGGCGCAGGGGGCGGGAGGCTACACCTTC.

J is TRBJ1-1 and V is TRBV7-9, with 8 bases matching TRBD1. The V and J ends lost 4 bases and 8 bases, in that order; junction bases with no gene match: 9. Per germline, CDR1 SEHNR and CDR2 FQNEAQ (reference sequence). This CDR3 has 14 amino acids. For the CDR3, the DNA is TGTGCCAGCAGCTACGGACAGGGAAGAGAAGAAGCTTTCTTT. Its translation: CASSYGQGREEAFF.

The chain links TRBV6-5 to TRBJ2-1, with D tentatively TRBD1 (6 bases). Germline assignment: CDR1 MNHEY and CDR2 SVGAGI. The germline V and J ends were trimmed by 2 bases and 8 bases, with 13 bases remaining between them. The CDR3 has 14 residues. CDR3 DNA: TGTGCCAGCAGTTACGGGGACAAATGGGATGAGCAGTTCTTC. Its protein is CASSYGDKWDEQFF.

CDR3 DNA sequence: TGTGCCAGCAGCTTAGTCGGCAGGGATGAAGCTTTCTTT. Amino acid sequence: CASSLVGRDEAFF. The chain is built from TRBV11-2 and TRBJ1-1, with TRBD1 as a possible D gene (5 bases). Per germline, CDR1 SGHAT and CDR2 FQNNGV. The CDR3 consists of 13 residues. V was shortened by 1 base and J by 7 bases, with 10 bases between the two germline ends. Full variable domain (remainder filled in from reference TRBV11-2 and TRBJ1-1): EAGVAQSPRYKIIEKRQSVAFWCNPISGHATLYWYQQILGQGPKLLIQFQNNGVVDDSQLPKDRFSAERLKGVDSTLKIQPAKLEDSAVYLCASSLVGRDEAFFGQGTRLTVV.

This clone is a singleton in its sample. The rearrangement links TRBV10-1 to TRBJ2-7; 8 nucleotides agree with TRBD2. J lost 2 bases, V lost 3 bases, and 3 bases had no gene match. CDR3 size: 14 residues. Germline loops: CDR1 WNHNN, CDR2 SYGVQD (reference sequence). CDR3 bases: TGCGCCAGCAGTGATTCAGCGGGAGCCTACGAGCAGTACTTC. It is translated as CASSDSAGAYEQYF.

The V and J genes are TRBV7-9 and TRBJ2-3; D tentatively fits TRBD1 or TRBD2 (5 bases each). Germline CDR1 and CDR2: SEHNR and FQNEAQ (reference sequence). The CDR3 loop spans 18 amino acids. V was pared by 1 base and J by 7 bases, with 24 bases between. CDR3 loop: CASSLGRDPQSSRYTQYF. In DNA form, the CDR3 reads TGTGCCAGCAGCTTAGGTCGGGACCCACAGAGTTCCAGATATACGCAGTATTTT.

This sequence joins TRBV4-1 and TRBJ1-3; 7 bases fit TRBD1. Germline lookup yields CDR1 MGHRA and CDR2 YSYEKL. The CDR3 loop spans 18 amino acids. The V and J ends lost 4 bases and 0 bases, in that order; junction bases with no gene match: 12. This CDR3 reads CASSRYEHGTVSGNTIYF. The DNA of the CDR3 is TGCGCCAGCAGCCGGTACGAACACGGGACAGTCTCTGGAAACACCATATATTTT.

This clone was seen once. The V call is TRBV6-5, the J call TRBJ1-2; TRBD1 aligns across 9 bases. V gave up 2 bases and J gave up 2 bases; unmatched junction bases: 6. This CDR3 contains 16 residues. The germline V gene encodes CDR1 MNHEY and CDR2 SVGAGI. CDR3 DNA: TGTGCCAGCAGTTACAGGGCCGGGACAGGGAACTATGGCTACACCTTC. Translation gives CASSYRAGTGNYGYTF.

V is TRBV27 and J is TRBJ2-5; unclear D gene. The CDR3 runs 16 residues. CDR1 is MNHEY and CDR2 is SMNVEV in the germline V gene (reference sequence). Trimming left V 5 bases short and J 0 bases short, with 16 bases between. In DNA form, the CDR3 reads TGTGCCAGCAGTCCAAATCCGAGTGCGTACCAAGAGACCCAGTACTTC. This sequence encodes CASSPNPSAYQETQYF.

This clone was seen a handful of times. This CDR3 reads CASGPTTLNTEAFF. The CDR3 nucleotides are TGCGCCAGCGGACCGACAACCTTGAACACTGAAGCTTTCTTT. The rearrangement links TRBV10-1 to TRBJ1-1; D not resolved. In germline, CDR1 is WNHNN, CDR2 SYGVQD (reference sequence). The CDR3 is 14 residues long. The germline V and J ends were trimmed by 8 bases and 0 bases, with 13 bases remaining between them.

V gene TRBV5-1 combines with J gene TRBJ1-2; D is uncertain. V was trimmed by 0 bases and J by 8 bases, leaving 11 bases between them. CDR1 is SGHRS, CDR2 YFSETQ, per germline. The CDR3 totals 13 residues. CDR3 amino acids: CASSLAGSWGYTF. CDR3 nucleotides: TGCGCCAGCAGCTTGGCTGGGTCGTGGGGCTACACCTTC.

The chain links TRBV5-1 to TRBJ2-7, with 7 nucleotides matching TRBD1. The CDR3 is made up of 13 amino acids. V dropped 1 base and J dropped 2; count of bases not matched to a gene: 0. Germline CDR1 SGHRS, CDR2 YFSETQ. Written as DNA, the CDR3 is TGCGCCAGCAGCTTGCAGGGGGCCTACGAGCAGTACTTC. This encodes CASSLQGAYEQYF.

V and J are TRBV5-1 and TRBJ2-3; 10 bases match TRBD2. CDR1 and CDR2 from the germline V gene are SGHRS and YFSETQ. The CDR3 is 20 amino acids. The V and J ends lost 1 base and 0 bases, in that order; junction bases with no gene match: 14. The CDR3: CASSLTRWASGSHSTDTQYF. DNA for the CDR3: TGCGCCAGCAGCTTGACGCGTTGGGCTAGCGGGAGTCATAGCACAGATACGCAGTATTTT.

This chain uses TRBV7-9 with TRBJ2-1; D possibly corresponds to TRBD2 (6 bases). From germline, CDR1 is SEHNR and CDR2 FQNEAQ (reference sequence). V lost 4 bases, J lost 6 bases, and 10 bases lay in between. The CDR3 contains 13 residues. CDR3 bases: TGTGCCAGCAGCTCCTGGGACTCCAATGAGCAGTTCTTC. Translated: CASSSWDSNEQFF. Full variable domain (missing parts from reference TRBV7-9 and TRBJ2-1): DTGVSQNPRHKITKRGQNVTFRCDPISEHNRLYWYRQTLGQGPEFLTYFQNEAQLEKSRLLSDRFSAERPKGSFSTLEIQRTEQGDSAMYLCASSSWDSNEQFFGPGTRLTVL.

This chain links TRBV28 with TRBJ1-5; D unresolved. Trimming removed 1 base from V and 3 bases from J, with 7 bases in between. CDR3 length equals 14 residues. Germline CDR1 MDHEN, CDR2 SYDVKM. As DNA, the CDR3 is TGTGCCAGCAGTTTATTTAGGGACAATCAGCCCCAGCATTTT. The encoded protein is CASSLFRDNQPQHF.

The chain uses TRBV7-3 and TRBJ2-7; 8 nucleotides line up with TRBD1. The V gene end was trimmed by 6 bases and the J gene end by 3 bases; junction bases not matched to a gene: 4. CDR3 length: 13 amino acids. CDR1 and CDR2 from the germline V gene are SGHTA and FQGTGA. The CDR3 loop is CASSPDRGYEQYF. The DNA for the CDR3 is TGTGCCAGCAGTCCCGACAGGGGCTACGAGCAGTACTTC.